This TCR beta chain was identified during a study of T cell repertoires in cytomegalovirus infection. Study overall: The public TCR beta signatures pointed to both CMV infection and matching HLA type. Findings of the study overall: People with CMV and the relevant HLA were identified by cumulative public TCR beta family frequency. Clonotype analysis showed dominance of the ex vivo response by HLA-C-restricted CMV-specific TCR beta clonotypes.

This CDR3 region has 11 residues. The ends were cut back, 10 bases at V and 6 bases at J, with 9 bases in the middle. Germline V gene lookup returns CDR1 SGHTA and CDR2 FQGNSA. From the reads, TCRdb called clonotypes with MiXCR, one entry per CDR3 protein. This sample carries some 180,000 distinct CDR3 sequences, 15% to 20% of them seen once, and the ten largest clones take under 30%. This clonotype was detected only a few times. Its target is not known. Material for sequencing was CD8+ T cells from PBMCs. This clonotype originated in a human donor in good health (CMV status not recorded). Some clones in this sample may be carry-over from other donors' samples. The rearrangement joins TRBV7-2 to TRBJ2-2, with D maybe TRBD2 (6 bases). The CDR3 nucleotides are TGTGCCATGGGCGGGGCCGGGGAGCTGTTTTTT. Translated: CAMGGAGELFF.